The rows below give T cell receptor beta chains drawn from one sample of a study of blood T cell repertoires in COVID-19. The repertoire was sequenced with immunoSEQ multiplex PCR; TCRdb's copy has only in-frame clones and lacks some. The sample shows 140,000 to 150,000 clones, 85% to 90% of them seen only once. The sequenced sample consisted of PBMCs or T cells enriched from blood (not recorded which). Receptor source: a woman aged 25 to 39 with acute COVID-19. CDR3s include the opening cysteine and the closing phenylalanine or tryptophan. D genes are given only for firm matches. Some rows have no size entry. The others give once, few or many, or a class for an expanded clone.

cdr3_nt: TGTGCTAGTGGTTTGACGGGTTTAGATACGCAGTATTTT; cdr3_aa: CASGLTGLDTQYF; j_call: TRBJ2-3; clone_size: .; v_call: TRBV12-5; d_call: .
cdr3_nt: TGTGCCAGCAACACAGGTTCTATGAACACTGAAGCTTTCTTT; cdr3_aa: CASNTGSMNTEAFF; j_call: TRBJ1-1; clone_size: .; v_call: TRBV6-5; d_call: .
cdr3_nt: TGTGCCAGCAGTTTCAGTAATAATGAAAAACTGTTTTTT; cdr3_aa: CASSFSNNEKLFF; j_call: TRBJ1-4; clone_size: .; v_call: TRBV28; d_call: .
cdr3_nt: TGCGCCAGCAGCCAAGGGACGGGATGGGACTTTGAGCAGTTCTTC; cdr3_aa: CASSQGTGWDFEQFF; j_call: TRBJ2-1; clone_size: .; v_call: TRBV4-3; d_call: .
cdr3_nt: TGTGCCAGCAGCTTCGGCAGGGGATGGATGGAGCAGTACTTC; cdr3_aa: CASSFGRGWMEQYF; j_call: TRBJ2-7; clone_size: once; v_call: TRBV7-9; d_call: .
cdr3_nt: TGCGCCAGCAGCCGACTAATAAATCTAGCGGGAGAGCCGCAGTTCTTC; cdr3_aa: CASSRLINLAGEPQFF; j_call: TRBJ2-1; clone_size: .; v_call: TRBV4-3; d_call: TRBD2
cdr3_nt: TGTGCCAGCAGCTTGAGGGGCCTACCGGGTGAAAAACTGTTTTTT; cdr3_aa: CASSLRGLPGEKLFF; j_call: TRBJ1-4; clone_size: .; v_call: TRBV5-6; d_call: .
cdr3_nt: TGTGCCAGTAGTGCGGACAGGGGGGATCAGCCCCAGCATTTT; cdr3_aa: CASSADRGDQPQHF; j_call: TRBJ1-5; clone_size: .; v_call: TRBV19; d_call: TRBD1
cdr3_nt: TGTGCCAGTAGTATAGTGGGGACAGGGAATAGCAATCAGCCCCAGCATTTT; cdr3_aa: CASSIVGTGNSNQPQHF; j_call: TRBJ1-5; clone_size: .; v_call: TRBV19; d_call: TRBD1
cdr3_nt: TGCCAGGGGGCGCGGAGACCTTTCAATCAGCCCCAGCATTTT; cdr3_aa: CQGARRPFNQPQHF; j_call: TRBJ1-5; clone_size: .; v_call: TRBV21-1; d_call: .
cdr3_nt: TGCAGTGCTAGTGGAGGGGGAACTGAAGCTTTCTTT; cdr3_aa: CSASGGGTEAFF; j_call: TRBJ1-1; clone_size: .; v_call: TRBV20-1; d_call: .
cdr3_nt: TGTGCCAGCAGCCCACAACAGGGGGCCTGGGAGACCCAGTACTTC; cdr3_aa: CASSPQQGAWETQYF; j_call: TRBJ2-5; clone_size: .; v_call: TRBV7-3; d_call: TRBD1
cdr3_nt: TGTGCCAGCAGCTTGGGGGGCCACCGAGGAAACACTGAAGCTTTCTTT; cdr3_aa: CASSLGGHRGNTEAFF; j_call: TRBJ1-1; clone_size: many; v_call: TRBV5-4; d_call: .
cdr3_nt: TGTGCCAGCAGTGACTCCCCCGGGACAGGGAATCATGAGCAGTTCTTC; cdr3_aa: CASSDSPGTGNHEQFF; j_call: TRBJ2-1; clone_size: .; v_call: TRBV6-4; d_call: TRBD1
cdr3_nt: TGTGCCAGCAGCTTATACAGGGATAGTGAAGCTTTCTTT; cdr3_aa: CASSLYRDSEAFF; j_call: TRBJ1-1; clone_size: .; v_call: TRBV7-2; d_call: .
cdr3_nt: TGTGCCAGTAGTGCTATAAAACTAGCGGGAGGGCCCTACACCGGGGAGCTGTTTTTT; cdr3_aa: CASSAIKLAGGPYTGELFF; j_call: TRBJ2-2; clone_size: once; v_call: TRBV19; d_call: TRBD2
cdr3_nt: TGTGCCAGCAGTTACTCATCAGGAGATACGCAGTATTTT; cdr3_aa: CASSYSSGDTQYF; j_call: TRBJ2-3; clone_size: once; v_call: TRBV6-5; d_call: .
cdr3_nt: TGTGCTAGTGGTTTGGTAGTCTGGGACTCCCCTGGTATGGAGGGCCGCGGCTACACCTTC; cdr3_aa: CASGLVVWDSPGMEGRGYTF; j_call: TRBJ1-2; clone_size: .; v_call: TRBV12-5; d_call: .
cdr3_nt: TGTGCCAGCAGCCAACTAGCGGGAGGTGGGTACGAGCAGTACTTC; cdr3_aa: CASSQLAGGGYEQYF; j_call: TRBJ2-7; clone_size: .; v_call: TRBV4-2; d_call: TRBD2
cdr3_nt: TGTGCCAGCAGCCAAGTAACGGGGAACACTGAAGCTTTCTTT; cdr3_aa: CASSQVTGNTEAFF; j_call: TRBJ1-1; clone_size: .; v_call: TRBV3-1/TRBV3-2; d_call: .
cdr3_nt: TGTGCCAGCCAACCCCTCTCCGCGGGAGGCTACGAGCAGTACTTC; cdr3_aa: CASQPLSAGGYEQYF; j_call: TRBJ2-7; clone_size: .; v_call: TRBV28; d_call: TRBD2
cdr3_nt: TGTGCCACCAGCAGAGTCCTGGGGACTAACAACGAGCAGTACTTC; cdr3_aa: CATSRVLGTNNEQYF; j_call: TRBJ2-7; clone_size: .; v_call: TRBV15; d_call: TRBD2
cdr3_nt: TGTGCCAGCAGTTTTGTCGGTGAGGCGGGAGTGGGCACAGATACGCAGTATTTT; cdr3_aa: CASSFVGEAGVGTDTQYF; j_call: TRBJ2-3; clone_size: .; v_call: TRBV27; d_call: TRBD2
cdr3_nt: TGTGCCAGCAGTTCCGCGGTGAATTCACCCCTCCACTTT; cdr3_aa: CASSSAVNSPLHF; j_call: TRBJ1-6; clone_size: .; v_call: TRBV6-6; d_call: .
cdr3_nt: TGTGCCAGCTCACCCGAGGACAAGCCCCACGAGCAGTACTTC; cdr3_aa: CASSPEDKPHEQYF; j_call: TRBJ2-7; clone_size: .; v_call: TRBV18; d_call: .
cdr3_nt: TGTGCCAGTCGGGCGTCGGGGGTGAGCTCTGGAAACACCATATATTTT; cdr3_aa: CASRASGVSSGNTIYF; j_call: TRBJ1-3; clone_size: .; v_call: TRBV19; d_call: .
cdr3_nt: TGTGCCTGGAGTAGGGGCGGGAGAGGGGGCGAGCAGTACTTC; cdr3_aa: CAWSRGGRGGEQYF; j_call: TRBJ2-7; clone_size: .; v_call: TRBV30; d_call: .
cdr3_nt: TGTGCCAGCAGGATGGACAGGTCTGTCTCCTACGAGCAGTACTTC; cdr3_aa: CASRMDRSVSYEQYF; j_call: TRBJ2-7; clone_size: .; v_call: TRBV28; d_call: TRBD1
cdr3_nt: TGTGCCAGCAGTTACTCGCGCAGGGGGTCCTACGAGCAGTACTTC; cdr3_aa: CASSYSRRGSYEQYF; j_call: TRBJ2-7; clone_size: .; v_call: TRBV6-5; d_call: TRBD1
cdr3_nt: TGTGCCAGCAGCTTTAGGACAGGGAACGATGAGCAGTTCTTC; cdr3_aa: CASSFRTGNDEQFF; j_call: TRBJ2-1; clone_size: .; v_call: TRBV7-2; d_call: TRBD1
cdr3_nt: TGCGCCAGCAGCTTGGCCTCCAGCGGGACCTACAATGAGCAGTTCTTC; cdr3_aa: CASSLASSGTYNEQFF; j_call: TRBJ2-1; clone_size: .; v_call: TRBV5-1; d_call: TRBD2
cdr3_nt: TGTGCCAGCAGCCCCCAGACAGGGGACGGGACTGAAGCTTTCTTT; cdr3_aa: CASSPQTGDGTEAFF; j_call: TRBJ1-1; clone_size: .; v_call: TRBV7-9; d_call: TRBD1
cdr3_nt: TGTGCCAGCAGCCCAGCCGGGAGCTCCTATAATTCACCCCTCCACTTT; cdr3_aa: CASSPAGSSYNSPLHF; j_call: TRBJ1-6; clone_size: .; v_call: TRBV5-5; d_call: .
cdr3_nt: TGTGCCAGCAGTTACTCGATGCTAGCGAGCCGGGATACGCAGTATTTT; cdr3_aa: CASSYSMLASRDTQYF; j_call: TRBJ2-3; clone_size: .; v_call: TRBV6-2/TRBV6-3; d_call: .
cdr3_nt: TGTGCCAGCAGTTTGATCACCGGGACAGGGTTAGACGAGCAGTACTTC; cdr3_aa: CASSLITGTGLDEQYF; j_call: TRBJ2-7; clone_size: .; v_call: TRBV28; d_call: TRBD1